One sample yielded the 23 T cell receptor beta chains listed below, sequenced in a study of blood T cell repertoires in COVID-19. TCRdb's copy holds only in-frame clones and misses some; the assay was immunoSEQ multiplex PCR. The table shows 31,000 or so clones, with more than 80% occurring only once. What was sequenced was peripheral blood. The receptor set was obtained from a man older than 75 with acute or convalescent COVID-19.

The chain couples TRBV10-3 to TRBJ1-4, with 10 bases lining up with TRBD1. Germline-derived CDR1 and CDR2 are ENHRY and SYGVKD. The CDR3 contains 15 residues. J lost 7 bases, V lost 3 bases, and 5 bases had no gene match. The CDR3 DNA is TGTGCCATCAGTGACTCGGGACAGGGGATTGAAAAACTGTTTTTT. Translation: CAISDSGQGIEKLFF.

The genes are TRBV30 and TRBJ1-2; TRBD1 matches at 7 bases. The CDR3 length is 15 residues. The V and J ends lost 0 bases and 2 bases, in that order; junction bases with no gene match: 6. Germline lookup yields CDR1 GTSNPN and CDR2 SVGIG (reference sequence). The CDR3 reads CAWSVPDRTNYGYTF. DNA for the CDR3: TGTGCCTGGAGTGTACCGGACAGGACCAACTATGGCTACACCTTC.

V usage is TRBV6-5 and J usage is TRBJ2-7, with a tentative D call TRBD1 (5 bases). V was cut by 0 bases and J by 3 bases, with 9 bases left in between. The CDR3 has 14 amino acids. The germline V gene has CDR1 MNHEY and CDR2 SVGAGI. This CDR3 reads CASSYSPGNYEQYF. CDR3 coding DNA: TGTGCCAGCAGTTACTCGCCAGGGAACTACGAGCAGTACTTC.

In nucleotides, the CDR3 is TGTGCCACCAGTGACCCCGGACAGGCCCCTCAAGAGACCCAGTACTTC. It encodes CATSDPGQAPQETQYF. The chain couples TRBV24-1 to TRBJ2-5; 7 bases line up with TRBD1. Germline assignment: CDR1 KGHDR and CDR2 SFDVKD. This CDR3 spans 16 amino acids. Trimming cost V 4 bases and J 2 bases; bases outside gene matches: 9.

This chain links TRBV10-3 with TRBJ1-2; D perhaps matches TRBD1 (6 bases). The germline V gene encodes CDR1 ENHRY and CDR2 SYGVKD. The CDR3 runs 16 residues. V lost 11 bases to trimming and J lost 4 bases, with 26 bases between them. The CDR3 sequence: CASRGAGAGRGYGYTF. The CDR3 bases are TGTGCCTCTCGAGGGGCAGGGGCTGGACGTGGCTATGGCTACACCTTC.

This clone was detected once. The chain couples TRBV13 to TRBJ1-4, with unresolved D. Germline V gives CDR1 PRHDT, CDR2 FYEKMQ (reference sequence). This CDR3 has 16 amino acids. Trimming shortened V by 5 bases and J by 6 bases, and 19 bases separated the two germline ends. CDR3 amino acids: CASSALGSGGDEKLFF. DNA of the CDR3: TGTGCCAGCAGCGCATTGGGGTCAGGCGGGGATGAAAAACTGTTTTTT. The variable domain in full, completed from reference TRBV13 and TRBJ1-4, reads AAGVIQSPRHLIKEKRETATLKCYPIPRHDTVYWYQQGPGQDPQFLISFYEKMQSDKGSIPDRFSAQQFSDYHSELNMSSLELGDSALYFCASSALGSGGDEKLFFGSGTQLSVL.

The chain uses TRBV19 and TRBJ1-4; possibly TRBD1 for D (6 bases). CDR1 and CDR2 (germline): LNHDA, SQIVND (reference sequence). The CDR3 spans 14 residues. V was trimmed by 5 bases and J by 4 bases, leaving 11 bases between them. CDR3 nucleotides: TGTGCCAGTAGTCCCAGGGGCATTAATGAAAAACTGTTTTTT. Translating gives CASSPRGINEKLFF.

CDR3 region: CASSSIRPGTGNNEQFF. The CDR3 DNA reads as TGCGCCAGCAGCTCAATAAGACCCGGGACAGGGAACAATGAGCAGTTCTTC. The genes are TRBV5-1 and TRBJ2-1, with 9 bases lining up with TRBD1. The V gene end was trimmed by 3 bases and the J gene end by 5 bases; junction bases not matched to a gene: 12. The CDR3 runs to 17 residues. Per germline, CDR1 SGHRS and CDR2 YFSETQ. The full variable domain, with the rest looked up from reference TRBV5-1 and TRBJ2-1, is KAGVTQTPRYLIKTRGQQVTLSCSPISGHRSVSWYQQTPGQGLQFLFEYFSETQRNKGNFPGRFSGRQFSNSRSEMNVSTLELGDSALYLCASSSIRPGTGNNEQFFGPGTRLTVL.

The chain joins TRBV7-9 to TRBJ2-5; 7 nucleotides align to TRBD1. The CDR3 consists of 16 residues. J gave up 4 bases and V 1 base, and 9 bases lay outside the gene matches. Germline CDR1 reads SEHNR; CDR2 reads FQNEAQ (reference sequence). The CDR3 DNA is TGTGCCAGCAGCTTAGGGCGACAGGGTATTAGAGAGACCCAGTACTTC. It translates to CASSLGRQGIRETQYF.

The chain carries TRBV7-9 and TRBJ2-3, with D possibly being TRBD1 (5 bases). Per germline, CDR1 SEHNR and CDR2 FQNEAQ (reference sequence). The V gene lost 0 bases and the J gene lost 6 bases, with 10 bases spanning the gap. This CDR3 is built from 14 residues. CDR3 nucleotides: TGTGCCAGCAGCTTAGCAGGGGTGAGCGATACGCAGTATTTT. This sequence encodes CASSLAGVSDTQYF.

The rearrangement joins TRBV27 to TRBJ2-7, with D perhaps matching TRBD2 (7 bases). Deletions cut 5 bases from V and 6 bases from J, with 20 bases between. CDR3 length equals 15 residues. Germline V lookup: CDR1 MNHEY, CDR2 SMNVEV (reference sequence). CDR3 residues: CASSPNSGEGREQYF. In nucleotides, the CDR3 is TGTGCCAGCAGTCCCAATTCAGGGGAGGGTCGCGAGCAGTACTTC.

This clone appeared a single time. The chain has TRBV29-1 and TRBJ1-2; a weak D match, TRBD1 (5 bases). The CDR3 loop spans 12 amino acids. The V gene's germline CDR1 is SQVTM and CDR2 ANQGSEA. V gave up 7 bases and J gave up 6 bases, with 15 bases separating them. The CDR3 DNA reads TGCAGCGGCGGGGGGGGATTCAATGGCTACACCTTC. It translates to CSGGGGFNGYTF.

This chain connects TRBV27 to TRBJ2-2; 8 bases fit TRBD2. The germline gives CDR1 MNHEY, CDR2 SMNVEV (reference sequence). Trimming took 4 bases from V and 7 from J; bases not matched to a gene: 11. The CDR3 length is 16 residues. CDR3 DNA sequence: TGTGCCAGCAGTTCCCCGGGGGGGGCGGCGGGCGGGGAGCTGTTTTTT. This codes for CASSSPGGAAGGELFF.

The V call is TRBV15, the J call TRBJ1-3, with a tentative D call TRBD1 (6 bases). Germline V gives CDR1 LNHNV, CDR2 YYDKDF (reference sequence). The CDR3 consists of 15 residues. The ends were cut back, 0 bases at V and 2 bases at J, with 8 bases in the middle. CDR3 DNA: TGTGCCACCAGCAGAGAAGGACAGACTGGAAACACCATATATTTT. Amino acid sequence: CATSREGQTGNTIYF.

This chain connects TRBV5-8 to TRBJ1-2; no firm D call. Germline CDR1 and CDR2: SGHTS and YDEGEE. This CDR3 has 10 amino acids. Trimming removed 5 bases at V and 4 bases at J, with 3 bases between. CDR3 in DNA: TGTGCCAGCAGTCTCTATGGCTACACCTTC. This sequence encodes CASSLYGYTF.

J is TRBJ2-3 and V is TRBV11-3; TRBD2 matches at 11 bases. From germline, CDR1 is SGHNT and CDR2 YENEEA. V dropped 5 bases and J dropped 6; count of bases not matched to a gene: 7. The CDR3 has 15 amino acids. CDR3 protein: CASSPLAGGRDTQYF. CDR3 coding DNA: TGTGCCAGCAGCCCCCTAGCGGGGGGCCGGGATACGCAGTATTTT.

The rearrangement links TRBV5-1 to TRBJ1-1; D unclear. Trimming left V 4 bases short and J 0 bases short, with 13 bases between. Germline V gene data show CDR1 as SGHRS and CDR2 as YFSETQ. This CDR3 has 15 amino acids. The CDR3 DNA reads as TGCGCCAGCAGCCGCCTGGGCGGGATGAACACTGAAGCTTTCTTT. It yields the protein CASSRLGGMNTEAFF. Full variable domain (remainder filled in from reference TRBV5-1 and TRBJ1-1): KAGVTQTPRYLIKTRGQQVTLSCSPISGHRSVSWYQQTPGQGLQFLFEYFSETQRNKGNFPGRFSGRQFSNSRSEMNVSTLELGDSALYLCASSRLGGMNTEAFFGQGTRLTVV.

The chain uses TRBV7-8 and TRBJ2-2, with 7 bases that match TRBD2. Germline V gene data show CDR1 as SGHVS and CDR2 as FQNEAQ. With 0 bases clipped from V and 0 bases from J, the junction kept 4 bases outside the gene matches. The CDR3 sequence is 17 residues long. CDR3 sequence: CASSLAAAGANTGELFF. The CDR3 DNA reads TGTGCCAGCAGCTTAGCGGCCGCGGGGGCGAACACCGGGGAGCTGTTTTTT.

This chain connects TRBV20-1 to TRBJ2-7; TRBD2 agrees at 7 bases. J lost 5 bases, V lost 5 bases, and 3 bases had no gene match. This CDR3 contains 11 residues. The germline V gene encodes CDR1 DFQATT and CDR2 SNEGSKA (reference sequence). Here the CDR3 reads CSAGDYHEQYF. CDR3 bases: TGCAGTGCTGGGGACTACCACGAGCAGTACTTC.

The V call is TRBV6-5, the J call TRBJ2-7; 11 bases line up with TRBD2. Trimming at V came to 2 bases and at J to 4 bases, leaving 4 bases not matched to a gene. Germline V CDR1 and CDR2: MNHEY, SVGAGI. CDR3 length: 15 residues. The DNA for the CDR3 is TGTGCCAGCAGTTACCAACGGACTAGCGGGTACGAGCAGTACTTC. Encoded protein: CASSYQRTSGYEQYF.

J is TRBJ2-1 and V is TRBV5-6; 10 bases fit TRBD1. The germline V gene has CDR1 SGHDT and CDR2 YYEEEE. Trimming removed 3 bases from V and 8 bases from J; junction bases left unmatched: 11. This CDR3 region has 16 residues. The CDR3 nucleotides read TGTGCCAGCAGCTGGAGAGGTGTGACAGGGGGCGATGAGCAGTTCTTC. Encoded protein: CASSWRGVTGGDEQFF. The variable domain in full, with the rest retrieved from reference TRBV5-6 and TRBJ2-1, is DAGVTQSPTHLIKTRGQQVTLRCSPKSGHDTVSWYQQALGQGPQFIFQYYEEEERQRGNFPDRFSGHQFPNYSSELNVNALLLGDSALYLCASSWRGVTGGDEQFFGPGTRLTVL.

The genes are TRBV21-1 and TRBJ1-2. TRBV21-1 is reported as a pseudogene. The CDR3 contains 15 residues. The CDR3 here is CASSKDDPAVYGYTF. In DNA form, the CDR3 reads TGTGCCAGCAGCAAAGACGATCCAGCGGTGTATGGCTACACCTTC.

The chain joins TRBV5-1 to TRBJ2-5, with 7 bases matching TRBD2. Germline-derived CDR1 and CDR2 are SGHRS and YFSETQ. The CDR3 has 14 amino acids. The junction had 4 bases not matched to a gene; V was cut back by 0 bases and J by 5 bases. Here the CDR3 DNA reads TGCGCCAGCAGCTTGGTCGTGGGGGGGGAGACCCAGTACTTC. Its translation: CASSLVVGGETQYF.